What follows describes a single T cell receptor beta chain. The antigen is undetermined. This sample was taken from a study of CD8 T cells in ankylosing spondylitis. The study, taken as a whole, reports: Disease-associated clones were reportedly significantly overrepresented in matched ankylosing spondylitis synovial fluid. Ankylosing spondylitis blood appeared to be characterized by a TCR beta motif of eight highly homologous variants.

This CDR3 comprises 16 residues. Germline CDR1 and CDR2: MNHEY and SMNVEV (reference sequence). The germline V and J ends were trimmed by 5 bases and 2 bases, with 19 bases remaining between them. With molecular barcodes, quantitative 5'-RACE was used to make the TCR beta libraries. Via MiXCR, TCRdb re-called the 5' RACE reads, giving one row per CDR3 protein. This table has some 240,000 distinct CDR3 sequences, more than 15% appearing once. The sequence was collected from a male donor with ankylosing spondylitis or in good health (not recorded which). This chain links TRBV27 with TRBJ2-7; D is unresolved. Sequences were obtained from blood, either unsorted or a sorted T cell fraction (not recorded which). Here the CDR3 DNA reads TGTGCCAGCAGTCCTACGGAGCGCGCGACGACCTACGAGCAGTACTTC. This sequence encodes CASSPTERATTYEQYF.